These 8 T cell receptor beta chains came from one sample sequenced in a study of T cell responses to AZD1222 COVID-19 vaccine. Measured with immunoSEQ multiplex PCR; TCRdb has only the in-frame clones, and not every one. The sample has under 150,000 clones; roughly 88% are singletons. The source was peripheral blood, collected on day 0 of MenACWY control vaccination. The receptor set was obtained from an adult in good health.

The chain uses TRBV28 and TRBJ1-2, with D possibly being TRBD1 (5 bases). Germline lookup yields CDR1 MDHEN and CDR2 SYDVKM. The V and J ends lost 4 bases and 7 bases respectively, with 10 bases between them. The CDR3 consists of 12 residues. CDR3 sequence reads: CASSSRVGGYTF. The CDR3 bases are TGTGCCAGCAGTTCCAGGGTCGGTGGCTACACCTTC.

The chain links TRBV11-2 to TRBJ2-5; D is uncertain. V was trimmed by 2 bases and J by 0 bases, leaving 13 bases between them. The CDR3 is made up of 16 amino acids. Per the germline V gene, CDR1 is SGHAT and CDR2 is FQNNGV. The CDR3 DNA follows: TGTGCCAGCAGCTTATCATGGCAGCTTAACCAAGAGACCCAGTACTTC. Its protein is CASSLSWQLNQETQYF.

This clone was seen a single time. The chain joins TRBV5-6 to TRBJ1-5; 7 bases fit TRBD1. The CDR3 loop spans 15 amino acids. Germline-derived CDR1 and CDR2 are SGHDT and YYEEEE. V lost 4 bases, J lost 7 bases, and 11 bases stayed unmatched. The CDR3 sequence is CASSNNRGGRQPQHF. The CDR3 DNA is TGTGCCAGCAGCAATAACAGGGGAGGTCGCCAGCCCCAGCATTTT.

The V call is TRBV4-1, the J call TRBJ2-2; 11 nucleotides align to TRBD1. CDR1 and CDR2 (germline): MGHRA, YSYEKL. CDR3 length: 14 residues. The ends lost 8 bases at V and 5 bases at J; junction bases unmatched: 4. The CDR3 loop reads CASGGTGGTGELFF. CDR3 in DNA: TGCGCCAGCGGTGGGACAGGGGGGACCGGGGAGCTGTTTTTT.

This clone came up once. The chain combines TRBV28 with TRBJ1-1; maybe TRBD1 (6 bases). This CDR3 is built from 15 residues. CDR1 and CDR2 (germline): MDHEN, SYDVKM. Trimming pared 8 bases from V and 0 bases from J, leaving 16 bases between. The CDR3 protein is CASRLGTFLNTEAFF. The CDR3 DNA follows: TGTGCCAGCCGCTTGGGGACATTCCTGAACACTGAAGCTTTCTTT.

The gene calls are TRBV20-1 and TRBJ1-2, with D hard to call. Trimming shortened V by 3 bases and J by 7 bases, and 6 bases separated the two germline ends. CDR3 size: 10 residues. Per germline, CDR1 DFQATT and CDR2 SNEGSKA (reference sequence). The CDR3 reads CSARPLGYTF. The CDR3 nucleotides are TGCAGTGCTAGGCCACTTGGCTACACCTTC.

This clone was seen only a few times. This chain uses TRBV7-9 with TRBJ2-5, with D perhaps being TRBD1 or TRBD2 (6 bases each). Germline CDR1 SEHNR, CDR2 FQNEAQ (reference sequence). V dropped 7 bases and J dropped 4 bases, with 16 bases sitting between them. The length of the CDR3 is 14 residues. CDR3 bases: TGTGCCAGCACCTCTGGGGGGCGGGGAGAGACCCAGTACTTC. Amino acid sequence: CASTSGGRGETQYF. The full variable domain, with the rest looked up from reference TRBV7-9 and TRBJ2-5, is DTGVSQNPRHKITKRGQNVTFRCDPISEHNRLYWYRQTLGQGPEFLTYFQNEAQLEKSRLLSDRFSAERPKGSFSTLEIQRTEQGDSAMYLCASTSGGRGETQYFGPGTRLLVL.

V and J are TRBV7-2 and TRBJ2-7; 8 nucleotides align to TRBD2. After removal of 2 bases from V and 4 bases from J, the junction contained 7 bases not matched to a gene. This CDR3 is 15 amino acids long. Germline V gene lookup returns CDR1 SGHTA and CDR2 FQGNSA. DNA for the CDR3: TGTGCCAGCAGCTTAAGGGCGGGGGGCGTTTACGAGCAGTACTTC. Its translation is CASSLRAGGVYEQYF.